This T cell receptor (beta chain) was identified during a study of hypomethylating agent response in myelodysplastic syndrome (dated by TCRdb to 2020 to 2022). Regarding the complete study: The hypomethylating agents azacitidine (about 75% of the 11) or decitabine (3 of 11) were used to treat the patients. The cohort was composed of under ten male and a couple of female myelodysplastic syndrome patients. Patients had a mean age of 72.2 +/- 6.3 years, and a diploid cytogenetic profile was the most common. The mutation found most frequently was TET2, which appeared in about 45% of the 11 patients. Roughly 6 patients responded with complete response or hematologic improvement, and roughly five patients were non-responders. Response was defined as complete response or hematologic improvement, and any patient who met neither criterion was considered a non-responder. On the study overall, not on this receptor specifically: Novel clonotypes emerged more often in responders, while non-responders showed more contracted clonotypes after treatment. Only around ten patients were analyzed, making the cohort small. Richness, rarefaction diversity and clonality did not change significantly after hypomethylating agent treatment, across all patients or within response groups. The healthy control donors were not matched in age to the MDS patients, and this mismatch could have affected the comparison between MDS and healthy donors. Whether the shared GLIPH2 clusters possibly recognize novel MDS antigens was not confirmed and still needs to be tested experimentally.

The CDR3 holds 16 amino acids from the cysteine to the phenylalanine. Just the 48-base CDR3 DNA is kept, in frame starting at base 1. V is cut by 5 bases and J by 2 bases, and the space between the germline ends is 19 bases. CDR1 and CDR2, looked up from the germline V gene (reference sequence), are MNHEY and SMNVEV. About this clone itself: What antigen it recognizes has not been identified. Qualities for individual bases were not recorded, and no much larger clone is one base off.

The library was produced with the immunoSEQ multiplex PCR assay. Survey resolution was applied, with two replicates of approximately 200 ng each being run for a total of around 400 ng of DNA per sample. Rearranged TCRB sequences in genomic DNA were detected with the hsTCRB kit using multiplex PCR primers targeting V and J genes. In the first PCR, the CDR3 region was amplified for 30 to 35 cycles with the QIAGEN Multiplex PCR Kit. Sample barcodes and Illumina adapters were added to each replicate in an 8-cycle second PCR. Quantification of the pooled libraries was done with a QuantStudio 6 and the KAPA library quantification kit. About 15 pM of pooled libraries was sequenced on an Illumina MiSeq using 156-cycle single-end reads plus a 15-cycle index read. Concerning the study's data processing: VDJdb annotation flagged 1.5% to 2% of 150,000 to 200,000 unique clonotypes as previously reported viral-epitope-specific. The immunoSEQ Data Assistant and immunoSEQ Analyzer turned the raw reads into TCRB repertoires that were normalized and annotated. Clonotype analysis used the immunarch R package version 0.6.5 and BioAnalyzer. Every repertoire was downsampled to the clone count of the smallest repertoire before richness was estimated. Clonotypes were categorized as expanded, contracted or novel by Fisher's exact tests, where a novel clonotype had zero frequency before treatment. Significantly changed CDR3 beta sequences were clustered with GLIPH2 at simulation_depth=1000 and kmer_min_depth=3, and CDR3s shorter than five residues were left out. The immuneACCESS repertoire file appears here via TCRdb, limited to in-frame rearrangements. These files lack a portion of the clones; in checked studies, under half of the deficit traces to unresolved V genes, and the cause of the others is not known. V and J calls and clone size are copied from that table; D and trimming were computed from the DNA. The sample table records 4,500 to 5,500 clones; about 90% of these occur just once. Of the sample, about 10% falls within the top ten clones.

T-cell subsets were not sorted, and bulk bone marrow was analyzed instead. Immunosequencing of the TCR beta CDR3 regions was performed on bone marrow from about 10 myelodysplastic syndrome patients before and after hypomethylating agent therapy. Each patient contributed a baseline bone marrow plus two to three bone marrows at different post-treatment timepoints for longitudinal repertoire tracking. Genomic DNA was extracted from whole bone marrow, and quality was checked by TapeStation, NanoDrop OneC and PicoGreen assays. The source material was bone marrow, sampled before or after starting hypomethylating agent treatment for myelodysplastic syndrome (not recorded which). The TCR originated in a human donor with myelodysplastic syndrome. In this chain, TRBV27 is recombined with TRBJ2-7; the D gene is possibly TRBD1, with 6 bases matching. The DNA sequence is given as TGTGCCAGCAGTCCCGCAATCGGACAGAGAACCTACGAGCAGTACTTC. Its product reads: CASSPAIGQRTYEQYF.